This T cell receptor (beta chain) was retrieved from a study of long-term antiretroviral therapy in people with HIV. Germline loops: CDR1 MNHNY, CDR2 SVGAGI (reference sequence). Trimming took off 2 bases at V and 1 base at J, with 12 bases between the two ends. The CDR3 has 16 amino acids. Run at survey level, the immunoSEQ assay was version v3.0. Some clones are missing from TCRdb's copy, which holds only in-frame ones; the method was immunoSEQ multiplex PCR. The table has fewer than 45,000 clones, around 94% seen once. This specimen consisted of unsorted PBMCs, obtained 4.1 years after starting antiretroviral therapy. This clonotype originated in a woman between 50 and 59 years old with HIV. The rearrangement links TRBV6-6 to TRBJ1-5; tentatively, D is TRBD1 (6 bases). The CDR3 loop reads CASSYMPGASNQPQHF. The CDR3 bases are TGTGCCAGCAGTTACATGCCAGGGGCCAGCAATCAGCCCCAGCATTTT.